This T cell receptor beta chain came from a study of cytomegalovirus exposure and HLA in healthy donors. The PCR contained 60 Vbeta and 13 Jbeta primers. Only in-frame clones appear in the TCRdb table, and some are missing; sequencing was by immunoSEQ multiplex PCR. The sample lists roughly 66,000 clones, around 76% seen once, with 6.3% in the top ten. The TCR originated in a man in his forties or fifties in good health and CMV-seronegative. The sample comprised PBMCs.

The CDR3 nucleotides are TGTGCCAGCAGGCGGACTAGCGGGAGGAGTGATACGCAGTATTTT. Amino acid sequence: CASRRTSGRSDTQYF. This sequence joins TRBV28 and TRBJ2-3; 14 nucleotides agree with TRBD2. Unmatched junction bases numbered 5, after V lost 6 bases and J lost 6 bases. The CDR3 spans 15 residues. Germline CDR1 reads MDHEN; CDR2 reads SYDVKM.